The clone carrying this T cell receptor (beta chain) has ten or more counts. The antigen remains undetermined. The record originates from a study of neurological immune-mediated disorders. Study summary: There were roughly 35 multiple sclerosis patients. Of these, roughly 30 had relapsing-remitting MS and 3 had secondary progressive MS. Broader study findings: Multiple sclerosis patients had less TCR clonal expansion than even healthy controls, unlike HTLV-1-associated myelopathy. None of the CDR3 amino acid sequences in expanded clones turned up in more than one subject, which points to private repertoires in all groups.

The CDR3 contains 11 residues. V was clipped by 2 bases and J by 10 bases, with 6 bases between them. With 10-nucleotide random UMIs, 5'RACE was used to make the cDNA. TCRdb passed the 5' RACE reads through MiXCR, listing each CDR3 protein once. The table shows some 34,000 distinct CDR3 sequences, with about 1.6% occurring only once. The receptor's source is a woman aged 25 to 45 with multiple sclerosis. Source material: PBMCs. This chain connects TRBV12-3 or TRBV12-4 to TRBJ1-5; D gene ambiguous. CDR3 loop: CASSLIGPQHF. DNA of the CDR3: TGTGCCAGCAGTTTAATTGGTCCCCAGCATTTT.